The 13 T cell receptor beta chains presented below share a single source sample, sequenced in a study of OX40 agonist ivuxolimab in advanced cancers. The library was generated by the immunoSEQ multiplex PCR assay. TCRdb limited this immuneACCESS table to in-frame rearrangements with V and J called. A share of clones is missing; checked studies link under half to unresolved V genes, and the rest is unexplained. In this sample the table shows under 50,000 clones, over 65% of which occur a single time. About an eighth of the sample rests with the top ten. The sample was CD4+ or CD8+ T cells sorted from blood, taken in a trial of the OX40 agonist ivuxolimab. These receptors came from an adult with an advanced solid tumor such as melanoma, head and neck, liver or kidney cancer.

The chain has TRBV7-8 and TRBJ2-4; 7 positions agree with TRBD2. Germline CDR1 and CDR2: SGHVS and FQNEAQ. The CDR3 consists of 18 residues. Trimming at V came to 2 bases and at J to 0 bases, leaving 10 bases not matched to a gene. The CDR3 sequence is CASSLQRETVEAKNIQYF. CDR3 nucleotide sequence: TGTGCCAGCAGCTTACAGCGGGAAACGGTAGAAGCCAAAAACATTCAGTACTTC.

This clone occurred once. The V gene is TRBV30, the J gene TRBJ2-6; D is ambiguous. CDR1 and CDR2 from the germline V gene are GTSNPN and SVGIG (reference sequence). CDR3 length equals 14 residues. V was shortened by 0 bases and J by 0 bases, with 3 bases between the two germline ends. The CDR3 nucleotides read TGTGCCTGGAGTGTGCGCTCTGGGGCCAACGTCCTGACTTTC. Protein product: CAWSVRSGANVLTF.

The chain uses TRBV29-1 and TRBJ2-7, with 9 positions matching TRBD1. The CDR3 is 14 residues long. The V gene's germline CDR1 is SQVTM and CDR2 ANQGSEA. Trimming cost V 3 bases and J 5 bases; bases outside gene matches: 8. CDR3 sequence (DNA): TGCAGCGTTGAGATGGGGACAGGGCGGGACGAGCAGTACTTC. Protein product: CSVEMGTGRDEQYF.

In nucleotides, the CDR3 is TGTGCCAGCAGTTGGACTAGCGGGCGCACAGATACGCAGTATTTT. Protein: CASSWTSGRTDTQYF. This sequence joins TRBV6-5 and TRBJ2-3, with 11 bases lining up with TRBD2. The CDR3 totals 15 residues. Trimming cost V 4 bases and J 1 base; bases outside gene matches: 1. Germline assignment: CDR1 MNHEY and CDR2 SVGAGI.

Worth noting for this clone: Germline is not matched at one junction end, which may reflect a read error. This CDR3 is also generated by other DNA sequences in the sample. V gene TRBV19 combines with J gene TRBJ2-2; TRBD2 might be the D (6 bases). There are 17 residues in the CDR3. Germline lookup yields CDR1 LNHDA and CDR2 SQIVND (reference sequence). The CDR3 DNA follows: TGTGCCAGTAGTATGGGACCGGGAGAATGGAACACCGGAGAGCTGTTTTTT. Encoded protein: CASSMGPGEWNTGELFF. The whole variable domain, remainder taken from reference TRBV19 and TRBJ2-2, is DGGITQSPKYLFRKEGQNVTLSCEQNLNHDAMYWYRQDPGQGLRLIYYSQIVNDFQKGDIAEGYSVSREKKESFPLTVTSAQKNPTAFYLCASSMGPGEWNTGELFFGEGSRLTVL.

The V gene is TRBV19, the J gene TRBJ2-7; 9 bases line up with TRBD1. The CDR3 covers 14 residues. Germline CDR1 reads LNHDA; CDR2 reads SQIVND (reference sequence). V dropped 6 bases and J dropped 3; count of bases not matched to a gene: 6. The chain's CDR3 is CASSRETGGYEQYF. CDR3 in DNA: TGTGCCAGTAGCCGAGAGACAGGGGGCTACGAGCAGTACTTC.

The chain carries TRBV5-6 and TRBJ2-1; TRBD2 matches at 9 bases. Trimming removed 1 base from V and 0 bases from J; junction bases left unmatched: 2. The CDR3 totals 16 residues. CDR1 SGHDT and CDR2 YYEEEE come from the germline V gene. As DNA, the CDR3 is TGTGCCAGCAGCTTGAGCGGGGGGTTCTCCTACAATGAGCAGTTCTTC. Translating gives CASSLSGGFSYNEQFF.

V usage is TRBV9 and J usage is TRBJ1-4, with TRBD1 identical over 9 bases. This CDR3 contains 14 residues. Trimming removed 3 bases from V and 7 bases from J; junction bases left unmatched: 4. Germline V gives CDR1 SGDLS, CDR2 YYNGEE. CDR3 residues: CASSADRGSEKLFF. CDR3 nucleotides: TGTGCCAGCAGCGCGGACAGGGGAAGTGAAAAACTGTTTTTT.

The chain is built from TRBV15 and TRBJ1-3, with D maybe TRBD1 (5 bases). Per the germline V gene, CDR1 is LNHNV and CDR2 is YYDKDF (reference sequence). The CDR3 extends over 15 amino acids. V was pared by 1 base and J by 5 bases, with 12 bases between. This CDR3 reads CATSRGGTQRNTIYF. The CDR3 DNA sequence: TGTGCCACCAGCAGAGGAGGGACGCAAAGAAACACCATATATTTT.

This chain uses TRBV28 with TRBJ2-6, with TRBD1 matching over 8 bases. The CDR3 covers 17 residues. The junction had 9 bases not matched to a gene; V was cut back by 8 bases and J by 0 bases. The V gene's germline CDR1 is MDHEN and CDR2 SYDVKM. The CDR3 sequence: CASAGTGHGSGANVLTF. The CDR3 DNA sequence: TGTGCCAGCGCCGGGACAGGCCATGGCTCTGGGGCCAACGTCCTGACTTTC.

The chain links TRBV2 to TRBJ1-6; 7 bases agree with TRBD1. The CDR3 has 15 amino acids. The ends lost 6 bases at V and 7 bases at J; junction bases unmatched: 9. Germline V gene sequence: CDR1 SNHLY, CDR2 FYNNEI. The CDR3: CASSDQGQRNSPLHF. Here the CDR3 DNA reads TGTGCCAGCAGCGACCAGGGACAGAGGAATTCACCCCTCCACTTT.

The chain recombines TRBV20-1 with TRBJ2-7; D ambiguous. The germline gives CDR1 DFQATT, CDR2 SNEGSKA (reference sequence). Trimming stripped 8 bases from V and 5 bases from J, with 13 bases between. This CDR3 is 11 amino acids long. CDR3 in DNA: TGCAGTTCCAGTGCCCTAGACGAGCAGTACTTC. Encoded protein: CSSSALDEQYF.

This sequence joins TRBV28 and TRBJ2-1; the match to TRBD2 covers 11 bases. The CDR3 loop spans 13 amino acids. V shed 8 bases and J 7 bases; nucleotides not matched to a gene: 4. Germline assignment: CDR1 MDHEN and CDR2 SYDVKM. For the CDR3, the DNA is TGTGCCAGCGTGACTAGCGGGATGAATGAGCAGTTCTTC. Translated, it gives CASVTSGMNEQFF.